These 4 T cell receptor beta chains came from one sample sequenced in a study of T cell changes during pregnancy in multiple sclerosis (dated by TCRdb to about 2019). Receptor amplification or capture employed the immunoSEQ multiplex PCR assay. TCRdb holds this immuneACCESS table with in-frame rearrangements only. Some clones are missing; in checked studies, unresolved V genes explain under half, and the rest has no known cause. The sample data list about 76,000 clones, and roughly 94% of these were observed just once. Of the sample, less than 0.6% falls within the top ten clones. The sample consisted of peripheral blood, taken in the third trimester of pregnancy. These receptors were obtained from a female donor with multiple sclerosis, enrolled in a pregnancy study.

The rearrangement uses TRBV5-1 and TRBJ1-1; 7 nucleotides align to TRBD1. V shed 5 bases and J 5 bases; nucleotides not matched to a gene: 3. The germline CDR1 and CDR2 sequences are SGHRS and YFSETQ. This CDR3 is 12 amino acids long. The CDR3 nucleotides read TGCGCCAGCAGATCAGGGGGTACTGAAGCTTTCTTT. Translation: CASRSGGTEAFF.

This chain links TRBV10-3 with TRBJ1-1; D gene unclear. CDR1 ENHRY and CDR2 SYGVKD come from the germline V gene. The CDR3 has 14 residues. Trimming cost V 0 bases and J 2 bases, with 7 bases left between them. The CDR3 protein is CAISESRGNTEAFF. In DNA, the CDR3 is TGTGCCATCAGTGAGTCCCGGGGAAACACTGAAGCTTTCTTT.

The chain has TRBV7-9 and TRBJ1-6; TRBD1 agrees at 7 bases. The CDR3 runs to 16 residues. Germline CDR1 and CDR2: SEHNR and FQNEAQ (reference sequence). The junction had 11 bases not matched to a gene; V was cut back by 2 bases and J by 10 bases. The CDR3 DNA reads as TGTGCCAGCAGCTTATCCCGACAGGGTCTGGGGTCACCCCTCCACTTT. This encodes CASSLSRQGLGSPLHF.

The chain recombines TRBV6-6 with TRBJ2-7, with D uncertain. Looked up from germline, CDR1 is MNHNY and CDR2 is SVGAGI (reference sequence). Trimming removed 1 base from V and 6 bases from J, with 7 bases in between. This CDR3 comprises 12 residues. CDR3 DNA: TGTGCCAGCAGTTACTATGGCCTCGAGCAGTACTTC. Translated, it gives CASSYYGLEQYF.